This T cell receptor beta chain came from a study of shared clonotypes between healthy human individuals. TCRdb's copy holds only in-frame clones and misses some; the assay was immunoSEQ multiplex PCR. This table has over 2,000,000 clones, 85% to 95% appearing once. CD45RO-negative, CCR7-selected cells formed the naive CD8 fraction, which excluded terminally differentiated effector memory CD45RA+ cells. General study points: Sharing across four donors was highest in naive CD4 (roughly 5%) and lowest in memory CD8 (roughly 0.4%). Compared with memory subsets, naive subsets generally had larger estimated richness.

Points on this clone: No antigen is known for it.

This clonotype was obtained from a man aged 18 to 30 in good health. Some clones in this sample may be carry-over from other donors' samples. Sequencing was done on a sample of naive CD8+ T cells from PBMCs.

The CDR3 nucleotides are TGCGCCAGCAGCCAAGAGCCTAGCGGGAGGCTCAGCACAGATACGCAGTATTTT. The encoded protein is CASSQEPSGRLSTDTQYF. This chain links TRBV4-1 with TRBJ2-3; 11 nucleotides match TRBD2. The germline V gene encodes CDR1 MGHRA and CDR2 YSYEKL. The CDR3 totals 18 residues. V lost 0 bases and J lost 0; bases outside the gene matches: 5.